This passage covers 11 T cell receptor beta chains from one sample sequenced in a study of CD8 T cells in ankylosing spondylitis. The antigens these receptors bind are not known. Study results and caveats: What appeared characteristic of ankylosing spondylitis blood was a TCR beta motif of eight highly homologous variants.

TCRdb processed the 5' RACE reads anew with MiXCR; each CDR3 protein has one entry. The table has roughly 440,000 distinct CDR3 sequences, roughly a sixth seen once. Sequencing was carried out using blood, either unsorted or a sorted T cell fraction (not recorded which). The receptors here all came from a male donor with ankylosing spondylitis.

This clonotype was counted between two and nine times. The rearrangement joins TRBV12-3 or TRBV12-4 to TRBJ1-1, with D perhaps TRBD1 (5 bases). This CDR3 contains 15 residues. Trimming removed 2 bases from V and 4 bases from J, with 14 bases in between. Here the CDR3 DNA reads TGTGCCAGCAGTTTACTTCAGGGTAGACTCACTGAAGCTTTCTTT. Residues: CASSLLQGRLTEAFF.

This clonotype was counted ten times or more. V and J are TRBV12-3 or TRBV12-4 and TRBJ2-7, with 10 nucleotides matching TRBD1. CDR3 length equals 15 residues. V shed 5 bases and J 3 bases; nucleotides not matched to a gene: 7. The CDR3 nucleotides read TGTGCCAGCAGTCTCCGGACAGGGGGGGGCTACGAGCAGTACTTC. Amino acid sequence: CASSLRTGGGYEQYF.

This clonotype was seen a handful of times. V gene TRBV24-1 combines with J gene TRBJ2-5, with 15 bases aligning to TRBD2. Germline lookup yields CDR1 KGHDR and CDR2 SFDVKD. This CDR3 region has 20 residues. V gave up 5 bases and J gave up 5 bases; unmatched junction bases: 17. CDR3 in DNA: TGTGCCACCAGTGCCTCAGGACTAGCGGGAGGGCCTCCCAAGGGGGAGACCCAGTACTTC. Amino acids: CATSASGLAGGPPKGETQYF.

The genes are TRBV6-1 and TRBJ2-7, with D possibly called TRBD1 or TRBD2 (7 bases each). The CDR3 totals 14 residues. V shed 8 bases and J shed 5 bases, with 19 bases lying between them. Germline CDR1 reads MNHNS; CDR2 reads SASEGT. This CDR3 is CASGEGQYANEQYF. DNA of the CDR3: TGTGCCAGCGGGGAGGGACAGTACGCAAACGAGCAGTACTTC.

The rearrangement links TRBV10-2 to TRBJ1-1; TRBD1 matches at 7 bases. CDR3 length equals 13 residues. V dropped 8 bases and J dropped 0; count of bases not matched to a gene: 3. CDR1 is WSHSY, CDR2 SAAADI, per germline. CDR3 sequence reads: CASLGGLNTEAFF. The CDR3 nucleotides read TGCGCCAGCCTAGGGGGCCTGAACACTGAAGCTTTCTTT.

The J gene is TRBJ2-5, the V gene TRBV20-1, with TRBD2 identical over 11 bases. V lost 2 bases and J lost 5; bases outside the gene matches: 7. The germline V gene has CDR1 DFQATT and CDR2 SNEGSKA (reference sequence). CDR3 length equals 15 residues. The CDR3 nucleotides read TGCAGTGCTAGAAGCATCTCTAGCGGGGGGGAGACCCAGTACTTC. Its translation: CSARSISSGGETQYF.

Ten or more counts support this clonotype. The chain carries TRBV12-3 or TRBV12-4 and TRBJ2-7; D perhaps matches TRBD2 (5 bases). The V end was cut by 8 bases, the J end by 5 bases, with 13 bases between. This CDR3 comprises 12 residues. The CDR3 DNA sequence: TGTGCCAGCTCTAGGACTGTCCACGAGCAGTACTTC. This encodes CASSRTVHEQYF.

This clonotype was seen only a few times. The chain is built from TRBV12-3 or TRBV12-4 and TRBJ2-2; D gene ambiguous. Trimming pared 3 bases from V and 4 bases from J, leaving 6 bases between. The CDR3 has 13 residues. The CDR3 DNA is TGTGCCAGCAGTTTTGCGGTCACCGGGGAGCTGTTTTTT. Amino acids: CASSFAVTGELFF.

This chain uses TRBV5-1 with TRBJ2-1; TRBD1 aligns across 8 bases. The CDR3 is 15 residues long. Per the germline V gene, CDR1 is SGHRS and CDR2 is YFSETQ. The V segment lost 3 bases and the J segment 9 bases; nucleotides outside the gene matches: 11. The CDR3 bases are TGCGCCAGCAGCTCGACAGGGGTCGATACGGGTGAGCAGTTCTTC. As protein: CASSSTGVDTGEQFF. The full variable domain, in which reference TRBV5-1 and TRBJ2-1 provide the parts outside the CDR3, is KAGVTQTPRYLIKTRGQQVTLSCSPISGHRSVSWYQQTPGQGLQFLFEYFSETQRNKGNFPGRFSGRQFSNSRSEMNVSTLELGDSALYLCASSSTGVDTGEQFFGPGTRLTVL.

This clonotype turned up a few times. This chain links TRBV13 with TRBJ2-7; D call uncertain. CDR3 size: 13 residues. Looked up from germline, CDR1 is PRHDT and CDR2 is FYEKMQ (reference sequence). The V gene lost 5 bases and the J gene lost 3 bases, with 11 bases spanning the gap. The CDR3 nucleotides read TGTGCCAGCAGCCGGAAAGAGGTCTACGAGCAGTACTTC. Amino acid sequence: CASSRKEVYEQYF.

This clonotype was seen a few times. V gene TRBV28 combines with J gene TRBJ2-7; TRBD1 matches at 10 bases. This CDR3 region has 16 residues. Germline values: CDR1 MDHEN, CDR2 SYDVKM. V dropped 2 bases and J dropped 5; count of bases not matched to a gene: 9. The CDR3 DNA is TGTGCCAGCAGTTTACTGCGGACAGGGGGTGATAACGAGCAGTACTTC. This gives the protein CASSLLRTGGDNEQYF.